The 4 T cell receptor beta chains reported below all come from one sample, sequenced in a study of naive and memory T cell subsets. No cognate antigen is known for these TCRs. Two oligonucleotides, mixed equimolar, formed the beta constant-region primer covering TRBC1 and TRBC2. The ligated cDNA underwent four PCR rounds using SP2 and nested alpha and beta constant-region primers. TCRdb used MiXCR to reprocess the UMI-ligation and nested PCR reads, holding one entry per CDR3 protein. The table lists approximately 150,000 distinct CDR3 sequences, 20% to 25% of them singletons. The study's findings and limits: A few larger clonotypes appeared in naive repertoires, especially CD8, possibly memory cells re-expressing CD45RA.

Specimen: naive CD4+ T cells from blood. These receptors were taken from a human donor in good health.

This clonotype came up a few times. Written as DNA, the CDR3 is TGTGCCAGCAGTTTTGTGGGACAGGGTAACACTGAAGCTTTCTTT. It yields the protein CASSFVGQGNTEAFF. The V call is TRBV27, the J call TRBJ1-1; 9 bases are shared with TRBD1. This CDR3 has 15 residues. V was clipped by 3 bases and J by 2 bases; unmatched bases: 4. CDR1 and CDR2 (germline): MNHEY, SMNVEV (reference sequence).

The rearrangement uses TRBV28 and TRBJ2-1, with 15 positions matching TRBD2. The CDR3 loop spans 15 amino acids. The J segment lost 10 bases and the V segment lost 6 bases, leaving 7 bases of the junction unmatched. Germline-derived CDR1 and CDR2 are MDHEN and SYDVKM. This chain's CDR3 is CASSRGTSGRREQFF. CDR3 nucleotide sequence: TGTGCCAGCAGCCGAGGGACTAGCGGGAGGCGGGAGCAGTTCTTC.

This clonotype was picked up one time. The chain uses TRBV20-1 and TRBJ1-2; D remains ambiguous. CDR1 DFQATT and CDR2 SNEGSKA come from the germline V gene (reference sequence). The CDR3 spans 14 residues. Trimming removed 5 bases from V and 5 bases from J, with 18 bases in between. CDR3: CSAAITVVRYGYTF. CDR3 nucleotide sequence: TGCAGTGCTGCCATCACTGTGGTTAGATATGGCTACACCTTC.

The chain carries TRBV10-3 and TRBJ2-1; D is uncertain. Trimming stripped 9 bases from V and 6 bases from J, with 18 bases between. The CDR3 loop spans 14 amino acids. Germline loops: CDR1 ENHRY, CDR2 SYGVKD. The CDR3 DNA is TGTGCCATTCGAGGCGTATATTCCGGCAATGAGCAGTTCTTC. Translating gives CAIRGVYSGNEQFF.